One sample yielded the 21 T cell receptor beta chains listed below, sequenced in a study of CD8 T cells in Susac syndrome. When the RNA was reverse transcribed, random hexamers were used with an input of roughly 0.5 to 1 ug. Using its own MiXCR run on the immunoSEQ multiplex PCR reads, TCRdb lists one record per CDR3 protein. Among 150,000 or so distinct CDR3 sequences listed, nearly 97% were seen once. The sequenced sample was CD8+ T cells from PBMCs. The receptor set was obtained from a human donor with multiple sclerosis.

This chain links TRBV29-1 with TRBJ1-3; 8 bases match TRBD1. V gave up 7 bases and J gave up 4 bases; unmatched junction bases: 3. The CDR3 is 12 amino acids. In germline, CDR1 is SQVTM, CDR2 ANQGSEA. In nucleotides, the CDR3 is TGCAGCGCTGGGACAGGAGGAAACACCATATATTTT. Protein sequence: CSAGTGGNTIYF.

In nucleotides, the CDR3 is TGTGCCAGCAGCTTAGACGATACCGCCCTATTGGTAGAGACCCAGTACTTC. It is translated as CASSLDDTALLVETQYF. The rearrangement joins TRBV7-2 to TRBJ2-5; D uncertain. V shed 1 base and J shed 4 bases, with 19 bases lying between them. The length of the CDR3 is 17 residues. From germline, CDR1 is SGHTA and CDR2 FQGNSA.

The genes are TRBV6-5 and TRBJ1-2; 8 positions match TRBD1. CDR3 length equals 14 residues. CDR1 and CDR2 from the germline V gene are MNHEY and SVGAGI. Trimming took 5 bases from V and 5 from J; bases not matched to a gene: 7. The CDR3 loop reads CASSPQGGSYGYTF. CDR3 nucleotide sequence: TGTGCCAGCAGTCCACAGGGGGGTTCGTATGGCTACACCTTC.

The V gene is TRBV27, the J gene TRBJ2-7, with D tentatively TRBD1 (6 bases). The CDR3 consists of 15 residues. Trimming took off 3 bases at V and 2 bases at J, with 14 bases between the two ends. Germline V gene sequence: CDR1 MNHEY, CDR2 SMNVEV (reference sequence). The CDR3 protein is CASSLGGTTTYEQYF. The CDR3 coding sequence is TGTGCCAGCAGTTTGGGTGGGACAACAACCTACGAGCAGTACTTC.

This clonotype was seen just once. The rearrangement links TRBV20-1 to TRBJ1-1; TRBD1 aligns across 7 bases. V shed 0 bases and J 3 bases; nucleotides not matched to a gene: 7. This CDR3 comprises 15 residues. Looked up from germline, CDR1 is DFQATT and CDR2 is SNEGSKA (reference sequence). The CDR3 nucleotides read TGCAGTGCTAGAGATCCCGACAGGGTTTACACTGAAGCTTTCTTT. Residues: CSARDPDRVYTEAFF.

This chain joins TRBV30 and TRBJ2-2, with TRBD1 matching over 11 bases. The V segment lost 5 bases and the J segment 6 bases; nucleotides outside the gene matches: 8. Germline V CDR1 and CDR2: GTSNPN, SVGIG (reference sequence). The CDR3 is 15 amino acids. The CDR3 here is CAWALGQGAAGELFF. CDR3 nucleotide sequence: TGTGCCTGGGCACTCGGACAGGGGGCGGCCGGGGAGCTGTTTTTT.

The chain employs TRBV29-1 and TRBJ2-3, with 9 bases aligning to TRBD2. Germline trimming cut 5 bases from V and 5 bases from J; bases unmatched to any gene: 5. The CDR3 covers 13 residues. Germline V gives CDR1 SQVTM, CDR2 ANQGSEA. This CDR3 reads CSVSGGREDTQYF. CDR3 nucleotide sequence: TGCAGCGTTAGCGGGGGGAGGGAAGATACGCAGTATTTT.

This clonotype was observed a single time. The chain couples TRBV12-3 or TRBV12-4 to TRBJ2-1; D ambiguous. V lost 5 bases, J lost 6 bases, and 11 bases lay in between. The CDR3 has 13 residues. Here the CDR3 reads CASSRYGTNEQFF. The CDR3 bases are TGTGCCAGCAGTAGGTACGGTACCAATGAGCAGTTCTTC.

The chain has TRBV2 and TRBJ2-1; D possibly uses TRBD1 or TRBD2 (5 bases each). V was shortened by 5 bases and J by 0 bases, with 20 bases between the two germline ends. Germline values: CDR1 SNHLY, CDR2 FYNNEI. This CDR3 comprises 18 residues. CDR3 sequence: CASSLERGESSSYNEQFF. The CDR3 region has the DNA TGTGCCAGCAGTCTCGAACGGGGCGAATCTAGCTCCTACAATGAGCAGTTCTTC.

The chain couples TRBV12-5 to TRBJ1-2, with D unresolved. The CDR3 length is 16 residues. The V gene lost 4 bases and the J gene lost 4 bases, with 19 bases spanning the gap. The germline V gene encodes CDR1 LGHNT and CDR2 FRNRAP. CDR3 bases: TGTGCTAGTGGTTACCCCCACACGGGTACCCTCTATGGCTACACCTTC. Translation gives CASGYPHTGTLYGYTF.

The chain couples TRBV6-5 to TRBJ2-1, with 7 bases matching TRBD1. Germline loops: CDR1 MNHEY, CDR2 SVGAGI. The length of the CDR3 is 15 residues. Germline trimming cut 1 base from V and 3 bases from J; bases unmatched to any gene: 3. CDR3 in DNA: TGTGCCAGCAGTTACTTACAGGGGAACTACAATGAGCAGTTCTTC. It specifies CASSYLQGNYNEQFF.

The rearrangement uses TRBV24-1 and TRBJ2-3; no definite D call. Germline V lookup: CDR1 KGHDR, CDR2 SFDVKD. This CDR3 has 13 amino acids. V was clipped by 3 bases and J by 2 bases, with 5 bases between them. The CDR3 nucleotides read TGTGCCACCAGTGATCCTTACACAGATACGCAGTATTTT. This codes for CATSDPYTDTQYF.

This chain uses TRBV29-1 with TRBJ1-1; D uncertain. This CDR3 contains 12 residues. The germline V gene encodes CDR1 SQVTM and CDR2 ANQGSEA. The V end lost 1 base, the J end lost 3 bases, and 6 bases lay between the germline ends. CDR3 sequence (DNA): TGCAGCGTTGAAGCCGGGGACACTGAAGCTTTCTTT. It is translated as CSVEAGDTEAFF.

The genes are TRBV20-1 and TRBJ2-3; 11 positions agree with TRBD2. CDR3 length equals 13 residues. Germline trimming cut 8 bases from V and 4 bases from J; bases unmatched to any gene: 5. Germline V gene data show CDR1 as DFQATT and CDR2 as SNEGSKA (reference sequence). CDR3 DNA sequence: TGCAGTATTAGCGGGGGGGGTGCAGATACGCAGTATTTT. It yields the protein CSISGGGADTQYF.

V and J are TRBV5-1 and TRBJ2-1, with 7 bases identical to TRBD2. J lost 9 bases, V lost 1 base, and 4 bases had no gene match. Germline CDR1 SGHRS, CDR2 YFSETQ. The CDR3 runs to 13 residues. The CDR3 region has the DNA TGCGCCAGCAGCTTGAGCGGGGTGGGTGAGCAGTTCTTC. Translation gives CASSLSGVGEQFF.

This clonotype showed up just once. The rearrangement uses TRBV7-9 and TRBJ2-5; weak D call: TRBD2 (6 bases). This CDR3 is 16 amino acids long. Germline assignment: CDR1 SEHNR and CDR2 FQNEAQ (reference sequence). Between the trimmed V and J ends, which lost 6 bases and 5 bases, there was a span of 22 bases. The DNA for the CDR3 is TGTGCCAGCAGTGGGGTTGGAGGGATCGATGGGGAGACCCAGTACTTC. Translating gives CASSGVGGIDGETQYF.

Written as DNA, the CDR3 is TGTGCCAGCAGTTTCGTCCTAGCGGGGATCAGTGAGCAGTTCTTC. This encodes CASSFVLAGISEQFF. V gene TRBV27 combines with J gene TRBJ2-1, with 9 bases fitting TRBD2. Germline trimming cut 3 bases from V and 9 bases from J; bases unmatched to any gene: 9. Germline values: CDR1 MNHEY, CDR2 SMNVEV (reference sequence). The CDR3 sequence is 15 residues long.

This sequence joins TRBV3-1 and TRBJ2-7; tentatively, D is TRBD1 (6 bases). The CDR3 runs to 14 residues. Germline V gene lookup returns CDR1 LGHDT and CDR2 YNNKEL (reference sequence). The V end lost 4 bases, the J end lost 3 bases, and 13 bases lay between the germline ends. CDR3 nucleotides: TGTGCCAGCAGCCCCCGGGACACCCGCTACGAGCAGTACTTC. Its translation is CASSPRDTRYEQYF.

The count of this clonotype is one. The chain recombines TRBV7-2 with TRBJ1-2; maybe TRBD1 (5 bases). CDR1 is SGHTA and CDR2 is FQGNSA in the germline V gene. V was pared by 11 bases and J by 5 bases, with 9 bases between. The CDR3 sequence is 10 residues long. The CDR3 protein is CARRGYGYTF. The CDR3 coding sequence is TGTGCCCGGCGGGGGTATGGCTACACCTTC.

The chain is built from TRBV6-6 and TRBJ1-1; maybe TRBD1 (5 bases). V was clipped by 7 bases and J by 1 base, with 13 bases between them. The germline V gene encodes CDR1 MNHNY and CDR2 SVGAGI (reference sequence). The CDR3 spans 14 residues. The CDR3 DNA reads TGTGCCAGCACCTCGACAGTGAAGAACACTGAAGCTTTCTTT. Encoded protein: CASTSTVKNTEAFF.

The chain has TRBV5-1 and TRBJ2-3; D is possibly TRBD1 (5 bases). The CDR3 consists of 15 residues. V was shortened by 0 bases and J by 0 bases, with 8 bases between the two germline ends. CDR1 is SGHRS, CDR2 YFSETQ, per germline. CDR3 in amino acids: CASSLEGVSTDTQYF. CDR3 nucleotide sequence: TGCGCCAGCAGCTTGGAAGGGGTTAGCACAGATACGCAGTATTTT.